These T cell receptor beta chains were read from a single sample in a study of neurological immune-mediated disorders. TCRdb itself ran the 5' RACE reads through MiXCR, one entry per CDR3 protein. Of about 55,000 distinct CDR3 sequences listed, about 25% are singletons. Input material: PBMCs. The receptors here all came from a man in his 60s with HTLV-1-associated myelopathy (HAM/TSP). Each CDR3 is given with its conserved first and last residue. D genes are given only for firm matches. Part of the rows lack a size; the others show once, few, many or a class for expanded clones.

J gene: TRBJ2-4
CDR3 length: 19
clone size: -
D gene: -
V gene: TRBV12-3/TRBV12-4
CDR3 DNA: TGTGCCAGCACCCTACGGGGCCAGGGGGGTTCGTCGGCCAAAAACATTCAGTACTTC
CDR3 protein: CASTLRGQGGSSAKNIQYF

J gene: TRBJ2-1
CDR3 length: 13
clone size: few
D gene: TRBD2
V gene: TRBV5-6
CDR3 DNA: TGTGCCAGCAGCCCGACTAGCGGGAGGGAGCAGTTCTTC
CDR3 protein: CASSPTSGREQFF

J gene: TRBJ2-3
CDR3 length: 15
clone size: -
D gene: -
V gene: TRBV21-1
CDR3 DNA: TGTGCCAGACAAATAGCCCCCGGCGACACAGATACGCAGTATTTT
CDR3 protein: CARQIAPGDTDTQYF

J gene: TRBJ2-7
CDR3 length: 16
clone size: few
D gene: -
V gene: TRBV20-1
CDR3 DNA: TGCAGTGCTAGAGATTCGGACGTGAGCAGCTCCTACGAGCAGTACTTC
CDR3 protein: CSARDSDVSSSYEQYF

J gene: TRBJ2-2
CDR3 length: 15
clone size: many
D gene: -
V gene: TRBV5-1
CDR3 DNA: TGCGCCAGCAGCAGTACTACAGGAGATACCGGGGAGCTGTTTTTT
CDR3 protein: CASSSTTGDTGELFF

J gene: TRBJ2-1
CDR3 length: 21
clone size: many
D gene: TRBD2
V gene: TRBV20-1
CDR3 DNA: TGCAGTGCTAGAGAACCACGGGTGGCGGGAGGTCCCAGAAGCTCCTACAATGAGCAGTTCTTC
CDR3 protein: CSAREPRVAGGPRSSYNEQFF

J gene: TRBJ2-7
CDR3 length: 15
clone size: many
D gene: TRBD1
V gene: TRBV28
CDR3 DNA: TGTGCCAGCAGCCCTTTCGGGACAGGGGTCTACGAGCAGTACTTC
CDR3 protein: CASSPFGTGVYEQYF

J gene: TRBJ2-5
CDR3 length: 14
clone size: many
D gene: -
V gene: TRBV5-1
CDR3 DNA: TGCGCCAGCAGCTTGGGACAGATCCAAGAGACCCAGTACTTC
CDR3 protein: CASSLGQIQETQYF

J gene: TRBJ2-2
CDR3 length: 15
clone size: many
D gene: -
V gene: TRBV5-1
CDR3 DNA: TGCGCCAGCAGCTTAGAGAACGCGAACACCGGGGAGCTGTTTTTT
CDR3 protein: CASSLENANTGELFF

J gene: TRBJ2-3
CDR3 length: 15
clone size: many
D gene: -
V gene: TRBV4-1
CDR3 DNA: TGCGCCAGCAGCCAAGATGGGACCGGCACAGATACGCAGTATTTT
CDR3 protein: CASSQDGTGTDTQYF

J gene: TRBJ2-1
CDR3 length: 14
clone size: -
D gene: -
V gene: TRBV4-1
CDR3 DNA: TGCGCCAGCAGCGGCTTTTCAGGGTACAATGAGCAGTTCTTC
CDR3 protein: CASSGFSGYNEQFF

J gene: TRBJ1-1
CDR3 length: 14
clone size: many
D gene: TRBD1
V gene: TRBV28
CDR3 DNA: TGTGCCAGCAGTTCGACAGGGGCCAGGACTGAAGCTTTCTTT
CDR3 protein: CASSSTGARTEAFF

J gene: TRBJ2-7
CDR3 length: 14
clone size: -
D gene: -
V gene: TRBV4-1
CDR3 DNA: TGCGCCAGCAGCCAGATAGCGATCTTCGACGAGCAGTACTTC
CDR3 protein: CASSQIAIFDEQYF

J gene: TRBJ1-4
CDR3 length: 12
clone size: -
D gene: -
V gene: TRBV28
CDR3 DNA: TGTGCCAGCAGTCTCGATACAAAAGAACTGTTTTTT
CDR3 protein: CASSLDTKELFF

J gene: TRBJ1-1
CDR3 length: 18
clone size: -
D gene: -
V gene: TRBV5-1
CDR3 DNA: TGCGCCAGCAGTCCCTATTGGGGGCTTGGCTCTTCAAACACTGAAGCTTTCTTT
CDR3 protein: CASSPYWGLGSSNTEAFF

J gene: TRBJ2-7
CDR3 length: 13
clone size: many
D gene: -
V gene: TRBV20-1
CDR3 DNA: TGCAGTGCGCCCGGTTGGGGGGTCAACGAGCAGTACTTC
CDR3 protein: CSAPGWGVNEQYF

J gene: TRBJ1-1
CDR3 length: 18
clone size: many
D gene: TRBD1
V gene: TRBV5-6
CDR3 DNA: TGTGCCAGCAGCTTCTATGCGGGACAGGGGCCGATGTGGACTGAAGCTTTCTTT
CDR3 protein: CASSFYAGQGPMWTEAFF

J gene: TRBJ1-1
CDR3 length: 13
clone size: -
D gene: -
V gene: TRBV29-1
CDR3 DNA: TGCAGCGTCCCCACGGACAGGAACACTGAAGCTTTCTTT
CDR3 protein: CSVPTDRNTEAFF

J gene: TRBJ1-3
CDR3 length: 14
clone size: many
D gene: -
V gene: TRBV3-1
CDR3 DNA: TGTGCCAGCAGCCTGATAAGCTCTGGAAACACCATATATTTT
CDR3 protein: CASSLISSGNTIYF

J gene: TRBJ1-4
CDR3 length: 13
clone size: -
D gene: -
V gene: TRBV19
CDR3 DNA: TGTGCCAGTACACGGGGCAGGGGTGAAAAACTGTTTTTT
CDR3 protein: CASTRGRGEKLFF

J gene: TRBJ1-4
CDR3 length: 15
clone size: many
D gene: -
V gene: TRBV20-1
CDR3 DNA: TGCAGTGCCACCGGAACCGGGACACTGAATGAAAAACTGTTTTTT
CDR3 protein: CSATGTGTLNEKLFF

J gene: TRBJ2-1
CDR3 length: 16
clone size: -
D gene: TRBD2
V gene: TRBV12-3/TRBV12-4
CDR3 DNA: TGTGCCAGCAGTTTAAGGACTAGCGGACTATACAATGAGCAGTTCTTC
CDR3 protein: CASSLRTSGLYNEQFF